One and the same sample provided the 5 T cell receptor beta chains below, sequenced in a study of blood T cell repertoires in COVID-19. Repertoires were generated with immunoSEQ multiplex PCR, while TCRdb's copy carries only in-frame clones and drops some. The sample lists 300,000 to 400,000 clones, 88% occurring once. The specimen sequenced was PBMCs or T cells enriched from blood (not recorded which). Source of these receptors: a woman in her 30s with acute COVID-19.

The CDR3 region has the DNA TGTGCCAGCAGAGTTCCTCAGGGGGCTCACTCTGGCTACACCTTC. It specifies CASRVPQGAHSGYTF. V is TRBV2 and J is TRBJ1-2; 8 bases are a match to TRBD1. The CDR3 has 15 amino acids. Germline CDR1 reads SNHLY; CDR2 reads FYNNEI. J gave up 7 bases and V 6 bases, and 13 bases lay outside the gene matches.

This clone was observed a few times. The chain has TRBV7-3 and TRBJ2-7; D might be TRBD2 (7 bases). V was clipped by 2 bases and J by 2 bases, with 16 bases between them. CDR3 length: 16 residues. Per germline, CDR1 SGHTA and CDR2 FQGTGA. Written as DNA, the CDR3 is TGTGCCAGCAGCTTATACGGTGCGGGGGCCGCCTACGAGCAGTACTTC. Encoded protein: CASSLYGAGAAYEQYF.

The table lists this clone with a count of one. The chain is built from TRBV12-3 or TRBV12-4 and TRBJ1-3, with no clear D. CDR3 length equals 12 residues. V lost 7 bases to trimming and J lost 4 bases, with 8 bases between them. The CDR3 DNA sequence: TGTGCCAGCACCCCCAGGGGAAACACCATATATTTT. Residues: CASTPRGNTIYF.

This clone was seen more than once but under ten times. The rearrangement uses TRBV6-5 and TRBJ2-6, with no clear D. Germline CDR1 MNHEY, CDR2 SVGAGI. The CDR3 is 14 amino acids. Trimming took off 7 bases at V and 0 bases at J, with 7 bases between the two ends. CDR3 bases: TGTGCCAGCACGTCCCTCTCTGGGGCCAACGTCCTGACTTTC. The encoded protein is CASTSLSGANVLTF.

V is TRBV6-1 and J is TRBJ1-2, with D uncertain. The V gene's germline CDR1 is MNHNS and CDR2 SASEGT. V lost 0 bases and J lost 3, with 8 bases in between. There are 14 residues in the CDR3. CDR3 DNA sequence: TGTGCCAGCAGTGAAGCGCCAACAGACTATGGCTACACCTTC. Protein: CASSEAPTDYGYTF.